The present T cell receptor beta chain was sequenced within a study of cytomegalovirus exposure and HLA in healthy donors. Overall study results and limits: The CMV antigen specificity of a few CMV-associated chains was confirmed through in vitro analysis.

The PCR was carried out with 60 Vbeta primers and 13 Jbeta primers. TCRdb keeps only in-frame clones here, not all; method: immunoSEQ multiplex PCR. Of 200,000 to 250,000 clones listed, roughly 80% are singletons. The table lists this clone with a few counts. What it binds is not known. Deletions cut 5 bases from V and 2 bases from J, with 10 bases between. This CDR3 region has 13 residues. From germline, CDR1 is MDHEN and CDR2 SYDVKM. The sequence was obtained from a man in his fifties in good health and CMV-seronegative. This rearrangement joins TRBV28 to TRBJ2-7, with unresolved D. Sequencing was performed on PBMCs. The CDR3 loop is CASSPRVAYEQYF. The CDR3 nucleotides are TGTGCCAGCAGTCCCCGGGTCGCCTACGAGCAGTACTTC. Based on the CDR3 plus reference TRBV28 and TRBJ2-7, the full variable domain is DVKVTQSSRYLVKRTGEKVFLECVQDMDHENMFWYRQDPGLGLRLIYFSYDVKMKEKGDIPEGYSVSREKKERFSLILESASTNQTSMYLCASSPRVAYEQYFGPGTRLTVT.